What follows is one T cell receptor beta chain and its context. This clone was counted a few times. The antigen this receptor binds is unknown. No quality values exist for individual bases; no much larger clone is one base distant. Other nucleotide sequences in the sample specify the same CDR3. This sample stems from a study of beta chain features in type 1 diabetes (dated by TCRdb to 2016 to 2019). For context, the study as a whole: Patients and healthy donors did not differ in mean age, gender distribution, total cell number or subset yield. In the study, TCRB repertoires of sorted circulating CD4+ T cell subsets from recently diagnosed type 1 diabetes patients were compared with those of matched healthy donors. Whereas all 28 donors provided naive and central memory subsets, regulatory and stem cell-like memory subsets were isolated from just 8 patients and about 8 healthy donors. Across all samples, 107,917,701 sorted cells were examined, and cell number per subset correlated strongly with RNA yield. The research as a whole found: Because cDNA was sequenced instead of genomic DNA, highly expressing activated cells could be over-represented, though the groups showed no difference in activation or CD3 levels. PCR might favor shorter templates, but patient and control samples were amplified and corrected together, so any skew would affect both groups equally. At VDJ recombination sites, type 1 diabetes patients had fewer insertions and more deleted nucleotides, which implies abnormalities in thymic rearrangement. Type 1 diabetes patients showed a moderate but significant shortening of TCRB CDR3 length in all four CD4+ subsets. Only small numbers of individuals were included in the HLA sub-analyses, which left unresolved whether HLA type had any influence on TCRB rearrangement. Naive, central memory and regulatory TCRB repertoires appeared more similar among patients than among healthy donors.

The High Capacity cDNA Reverse Transcription Kit was used to reverse transcribe all of the isolated RNA, meaning that expressed TCRB transcripts were what got sequenced. Deep immunoSEQ sequencing was applied to naive, central memory and regulatory T cell samples, giving an average of about 3.7 million total reads per sample. Sorted cells were lysed in RLT buffer, and RNA was extracted using DNase-treated RNeasy Micro or Mini kits according to cell number. Each cell subset was processed separately to prevent cross-contamination, with patient and healthy donor samples processed together. The immunoSEQ multiplex PCR was used to amplify TCRB sequences from cDNA, generating 87-bp fragments that spanned the CDR3 region. The amplicons were sequenced using the Illumina HiSeq platform. Concerning the study's data processing: PCR bias was computationally corrected using synthetic template baselines, reads within Hamming distance 2 were collapsed, and singletons that could not be merged were discarded. Reads were aligned against IMGT to assign V, D and J genes, CDR3 length and insertions or deletions at six rearrangement sites. Clonotype counts were normalized to sorted cell number within each subset before computing true diversity and Gini coefficients with the tcR R package. Repertoire sharing was quantified using the overlap coefficient calculated on TCRB nucleotide sequences. Out-of-frame TCRB sequences from naive cells were analyzed as a proxy for the pre-selection repertoire. Held by TCRdb, this immuneACCESS table contains in-frame sequences only and omits some clones. Under half of the omission traces to an unresolved V gene where checked; the cause of the rest is unknown. The V and J calls and the clone size are those of that table, but D and trimming were determined from the DNA. This sample has a few hundred thousand clones in its table, and roughly 13% of those were observed once. The ten biggest clones cover 0.013% to 0.015% of the sample.

The germline V end is reduced by 5 bases and the J end by 2 bases; junction bases left unmatched: 3. The germline V gene gives CDR1 as SGHTA and CDR2 as FQGNSA. The CDR3 covers 14 residues, taking in both the cysteine and the phenylalanine. Just the 42-base CDR3 DNA is kept, in frame starting at base 1. Each donor gave one peripheral blood draw, averaging about 120 mL, which was collected into heparinised tubes. A BD FACSAria II and a panel including CD45RO, CCR7, CD25, CD127, CD95 and CD27 were used to sort naive, central memory, regulatory and stem cell-like memory CD4+ T cells. Every sorted population had a purity above 95%. PBMCs were separated immediately by Lymphoprep density gradient centrifugation and were stained directly, without being cultured. To minimize batch effects, samples were stained and sorted in pairs, one healthy donor with one patient per experiment.

The chain is assembled from TRBV7-2 and TRBJ1-5, and 7 bases in between align with TRBD1. This TCR came from a woman between 18 and 29 years old with type 1 diabetes. The specimen was naive CD4+ T cells from blood. This sample's cell subset or site label indicates: true naive CD4+ T cells. The CDR3 is CASSPGQGNQPQHF. Here is the DNA: TGTGCCAGCAGCCCAGGACAGGGCAATCAGCCCCAGCATTTT. The full variable domain, with segments outside the CDR3 supplied by the reference TRBV7-2 and TRBJ1-5 proteins, appears as GAGVSQSPSNKVTEKGKDVELRCDPISGHTALYWYRQSLGQGLEFLIYFQGNSAPDKSGLPSDRFSAERTGGSVSTLTIQRTQQEDSAVYLCASSPGQGNQPQHFGDGTRLSIL.